This T cell receptor beta chain was captured by sequencing in a study of human T cells and chemical hapten exposure. As for the study in general: After 6 days, upper back 0.01% DPC patch tests were scored. Whole-study results and caveats: Because they had alopecia, donors may respond immunologically unlike healthy people. Large CDR3 similarity clusters arose significantly more often from expanded TCRs than from controls.

This clonotype was seen repeatedly, ten times or more. Its target is unknown. A single record per CDR3 protein comes from TCRdb applying MiXCR to the RACE reads. The table lists some 45,000 distinct CDR3 sequences, about 8.9% of them singletons. The sample's time point: patch test 2, 6 weeks after DPC sensitization. The sample's treatment: therapeutic diphenylcyclopropenone sensitization with weekly scalp DPC. This sequence was found in a woman between 35 and 50 years old with alopecia areata. Some clones in this sample may be carry-over from other donors' samples. The source material was whole blood, sampled in connection with sensitization to the hapten diphenylcyclopropenone (DPC).

DNA for the CDR3: TGTGCCAGTAGTAGCAGCCTCAACACTGAAGCTTTCTTT. It is translated as CASSSSLNTEAFF. V usage is TRBV28 and J usage is TRBJ1-1; no reliable D call. The V end was cut by 9 bases, the J end by 2 bases, with 13 bases between. Germline V gives CDR1 MDHEN, CDR2 SYDVKM. The CDR3 has 13 residues.